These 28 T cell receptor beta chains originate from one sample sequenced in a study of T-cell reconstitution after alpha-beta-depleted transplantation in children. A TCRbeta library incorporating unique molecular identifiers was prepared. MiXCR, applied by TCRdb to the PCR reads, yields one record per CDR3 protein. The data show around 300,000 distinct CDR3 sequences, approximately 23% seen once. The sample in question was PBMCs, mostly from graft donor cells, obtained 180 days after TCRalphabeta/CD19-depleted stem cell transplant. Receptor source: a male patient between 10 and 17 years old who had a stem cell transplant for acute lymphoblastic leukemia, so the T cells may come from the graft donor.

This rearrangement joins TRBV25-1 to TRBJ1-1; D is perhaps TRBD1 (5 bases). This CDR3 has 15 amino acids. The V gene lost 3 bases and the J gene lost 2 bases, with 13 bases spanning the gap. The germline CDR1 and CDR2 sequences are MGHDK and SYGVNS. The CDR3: CASSEPGRRNTEAFF. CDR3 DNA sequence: TGTGCCAGCAGTGAGCCGGGACGGCGAAACACTGAAGCTTTCTTT. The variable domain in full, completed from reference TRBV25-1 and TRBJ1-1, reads EADIYQTPRYLVIGTGKKITLECSQTMGHDKMYWYQQDPGMELHLIHYSYGVNSTEKGDLSSESTVSRIRTEHFPLTLESARPSHTSQYLCASSEPGRRNTEAFFGQGTRLTVV.

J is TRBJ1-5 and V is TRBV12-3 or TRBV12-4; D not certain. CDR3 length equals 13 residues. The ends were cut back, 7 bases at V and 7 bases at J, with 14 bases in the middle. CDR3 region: CASNYHLGQPQHF. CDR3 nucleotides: TGTGCCAGCAACTACCATTTAGGGCAGCCCCAGCATTTT.

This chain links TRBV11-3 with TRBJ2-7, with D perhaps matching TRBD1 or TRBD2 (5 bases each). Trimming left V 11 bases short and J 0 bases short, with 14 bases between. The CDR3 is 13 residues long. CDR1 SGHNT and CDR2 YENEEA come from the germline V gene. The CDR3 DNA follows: TGTGCCTCCCAGGGACCCTTCTCCTACGAGCAGTACTTC. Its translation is CASQGPFSYEQYF.

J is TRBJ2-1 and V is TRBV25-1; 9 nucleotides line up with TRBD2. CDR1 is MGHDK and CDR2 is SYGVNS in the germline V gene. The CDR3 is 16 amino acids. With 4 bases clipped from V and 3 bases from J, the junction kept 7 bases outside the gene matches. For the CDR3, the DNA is TGTGCCAGCAGTGGGGGGCTAGCGGGATACTACAATGAGCAGTTCTTC. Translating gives CASSGGLAGYYNEQFF.

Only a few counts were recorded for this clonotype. The CDR3 is CSVEGWEGMEAFF. As DNA, the CDR3 is TGCAGCGTTGAAGGCTGGGAAGGCATGGAAGCTTTCTTT. The chain couples TRBV29-1 to TRBJ1-1; D uncertain. The CDR3 contains 13 residues. The V gene's germline CDR1 is SQVTM and CDR2 ANQGSEA. V was pared by 1 base and J by 8 bases, with 14 bases between.

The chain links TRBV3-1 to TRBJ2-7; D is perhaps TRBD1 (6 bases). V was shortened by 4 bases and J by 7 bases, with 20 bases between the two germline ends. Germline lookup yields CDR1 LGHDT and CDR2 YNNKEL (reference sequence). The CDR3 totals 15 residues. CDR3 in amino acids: CASSPRTAQFWEQYF. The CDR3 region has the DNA TGTGCCAGCAGCCCCCGGACAGCCCAATTTTGGGAGCAGTACTTC.

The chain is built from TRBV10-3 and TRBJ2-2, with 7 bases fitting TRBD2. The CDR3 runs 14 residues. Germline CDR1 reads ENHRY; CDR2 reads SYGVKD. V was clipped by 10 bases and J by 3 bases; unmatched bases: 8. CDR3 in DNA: TGTGCCAACCTGCGGGGGTCGGACACCGGGGAGCTGTTTTTT. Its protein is CANLRGSDTGELFF.

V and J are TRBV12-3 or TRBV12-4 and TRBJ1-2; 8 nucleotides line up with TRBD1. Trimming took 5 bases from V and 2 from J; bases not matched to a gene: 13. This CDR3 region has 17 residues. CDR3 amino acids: CASSRRQGFPLNYGYTF. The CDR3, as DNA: TGTGCCAGCAGTCGCCGACAGGGGTTCCCTTTAAACTATGGCTACACCTTC.

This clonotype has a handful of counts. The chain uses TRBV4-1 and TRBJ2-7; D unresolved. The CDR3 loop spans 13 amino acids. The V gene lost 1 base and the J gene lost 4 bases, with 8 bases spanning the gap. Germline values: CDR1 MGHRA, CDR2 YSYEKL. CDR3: CASSQVGPYEQYF. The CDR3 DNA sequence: TGCGCCAGCAGCCAAGTTGGGCCTTACGAGCAGTACTTC.

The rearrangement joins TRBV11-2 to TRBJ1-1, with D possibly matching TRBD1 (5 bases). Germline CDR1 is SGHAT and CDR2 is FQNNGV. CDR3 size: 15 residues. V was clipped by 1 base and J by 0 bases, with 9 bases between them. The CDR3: CASSLGQTMNTEAFF. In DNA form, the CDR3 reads TGTGCCAGCAGCTTAGGACAGACCATGAACACTGAAGCTTTCTTT. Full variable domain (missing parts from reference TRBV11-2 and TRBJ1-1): EAGVAQSPRYKIIEKRQSVAFWCNPISGHATLYWYQQILGQGPKLLIQFQNNGVVDDSQLPKDRFSAERLKGVDSTLKIQPAKLEDSAVYLCASSLGQTMNTEAFFGQGTRLTVV.

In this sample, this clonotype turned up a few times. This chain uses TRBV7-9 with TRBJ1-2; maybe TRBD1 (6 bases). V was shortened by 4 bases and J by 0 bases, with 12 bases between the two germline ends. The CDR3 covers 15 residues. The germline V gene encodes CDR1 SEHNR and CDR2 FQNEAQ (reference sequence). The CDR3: CASSSGTQANYGYTF. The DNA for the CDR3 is TGTGCCAGCAGCTCCGGGACACAGGCTAACTATGGCTACACCTTC.

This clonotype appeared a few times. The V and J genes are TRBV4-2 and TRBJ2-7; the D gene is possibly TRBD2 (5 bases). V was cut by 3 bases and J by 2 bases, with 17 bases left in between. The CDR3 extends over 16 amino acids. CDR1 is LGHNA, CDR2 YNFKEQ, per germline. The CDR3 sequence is CASSHELIARTYEQYF. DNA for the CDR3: TGTGCCAGCAGCCACGAACTCATAGCGAGGACCTACGAGCAGTACTTC.

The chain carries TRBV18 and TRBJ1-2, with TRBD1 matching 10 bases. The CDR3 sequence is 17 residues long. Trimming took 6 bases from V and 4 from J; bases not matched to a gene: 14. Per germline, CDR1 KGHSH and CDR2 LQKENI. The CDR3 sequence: CASSPDRGRVMSYGYTF. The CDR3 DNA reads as TGTGCCAGCTCTCCCGACAGGGGGCGCGTTATGAGCTATGGCTACACCTTC.

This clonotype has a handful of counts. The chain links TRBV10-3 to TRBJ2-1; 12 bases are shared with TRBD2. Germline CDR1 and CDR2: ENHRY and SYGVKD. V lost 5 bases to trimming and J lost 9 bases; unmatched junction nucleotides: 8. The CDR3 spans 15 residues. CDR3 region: CAISLGTSGLGEQFF. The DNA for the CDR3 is TGTGCCATCAGTCTTGGGACTAGCGGGCTTGGTGAGCAGTTCTTC.

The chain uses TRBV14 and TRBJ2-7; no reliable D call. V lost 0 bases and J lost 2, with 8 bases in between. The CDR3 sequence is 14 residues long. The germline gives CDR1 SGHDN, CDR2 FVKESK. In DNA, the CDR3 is TGTGCCAGCAGCCAAGAGCGCGAGACCTACGAGCAGTACTTC. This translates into CASSQERETYEQYF. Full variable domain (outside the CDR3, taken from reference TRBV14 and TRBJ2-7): EAGVTQFPSHSVIEKGQTVTLRCDPISGHDNLYWYRRVMGKEIKFLLHFVKESKQDESGMPNNRFLAERTGGTYSTLKVQPAELEDSGVYFCASSQERETYEQYFGPGTRLTVT.

The CDR3 spells CSARDRPAGVGTGELFF. CDR3 DNA: TGCAGTGCTAGAGATCGCCCAGCGGGAGTTGGGACCGGGGAGCTGTTTTTT. The gene calls are TRBV20-1 and TRBJ2-2; 8 bases agree with TRBD2. The germline CDR1 and CDR2 sequences are DFQATT and SNEGSKA (reference sequence). The CDR3 is 17 amino acids. Losses at the gene ends were 0 bases for V and 5 bases for J; bases not matched to a gene: 11.

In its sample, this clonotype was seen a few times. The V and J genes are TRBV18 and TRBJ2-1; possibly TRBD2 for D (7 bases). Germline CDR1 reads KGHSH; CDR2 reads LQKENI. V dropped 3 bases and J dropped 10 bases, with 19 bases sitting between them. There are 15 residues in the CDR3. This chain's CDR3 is CASSPVAMRGREQFF. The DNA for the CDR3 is TGTGCCAGCTCACCTGTTGCAATGCGGGGGCGGGAGCAGTTCTTC.

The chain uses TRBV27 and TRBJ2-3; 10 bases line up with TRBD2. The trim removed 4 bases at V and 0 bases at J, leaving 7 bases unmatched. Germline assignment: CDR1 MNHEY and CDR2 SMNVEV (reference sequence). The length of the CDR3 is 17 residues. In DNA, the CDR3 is TGTGCCAGCAGTTCCCCTCGGACTAGCGGAAGCACAGATACGCAGTATTTT. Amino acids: CASSSPRTSGSTDTQYF.

DNA for the CDR3: TGTGCCAGCAGCCAAGACAGAGAATACGAGCAGTACTTC. The encoded protein is CASSQDREYEQYF. The rearrangement links TRBV3-1 to TRBJ2-7, with D unresolved. V gave up 0 bases and J gave up 4 bases, with 7 bases separating them. There are 13 residues in the CDR3. CDR1 and CDR2 from the germline V gene are LGHDT and YNNKEL (reference sequence).

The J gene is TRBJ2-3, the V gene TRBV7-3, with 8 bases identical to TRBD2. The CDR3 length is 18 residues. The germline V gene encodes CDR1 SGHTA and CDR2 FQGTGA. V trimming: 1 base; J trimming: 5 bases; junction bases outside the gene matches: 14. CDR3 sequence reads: CASSLRGPGLGLVDTQYF. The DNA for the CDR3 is TGTGCCAGCAGCTTAAGGGGACCGGGACTAGGTTTAGTAGATACGCAGTATTTT.

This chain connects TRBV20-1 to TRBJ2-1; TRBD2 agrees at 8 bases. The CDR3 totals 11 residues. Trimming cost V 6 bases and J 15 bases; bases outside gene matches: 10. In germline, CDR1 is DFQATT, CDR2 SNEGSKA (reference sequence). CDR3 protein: CSATTLAVGFF. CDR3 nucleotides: TGCAGTGCCACCACACTAGCGGTCGGGTTCTTC.

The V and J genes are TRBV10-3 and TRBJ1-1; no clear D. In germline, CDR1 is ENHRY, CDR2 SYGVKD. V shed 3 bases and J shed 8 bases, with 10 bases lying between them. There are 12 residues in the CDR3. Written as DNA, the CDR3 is TGTGCCATCAGTGAAATCGGTGGAGAAGCTTTCTTT. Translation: CAISEIGGEAFF.

CDR3 in DNA: TGTGCTAGTGGTTTGGTCCAGGGGGCAAGTACTGAAGCTTTCTTT. This codes for CASGLVQGASTEAFF. The genes are TRBV12-5 and TRBJ1-1, with TRBD1 matching over 8 bases. The CDR3 extends over 15 amino acids. CDR1 LGHNT and CDR2 FRNRAP come from the germline V gene. V shed 0 bases, J shed 5 bases, and the junction held 5 bases outside the gene matches.

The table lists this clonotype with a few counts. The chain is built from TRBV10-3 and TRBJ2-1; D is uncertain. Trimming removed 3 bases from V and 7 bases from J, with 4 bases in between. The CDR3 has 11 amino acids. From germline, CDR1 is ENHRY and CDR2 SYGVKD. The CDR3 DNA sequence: TGTGCCATCAGTGACCATAATGAGCAGTTCTTC. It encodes CAISDHNEQFF.

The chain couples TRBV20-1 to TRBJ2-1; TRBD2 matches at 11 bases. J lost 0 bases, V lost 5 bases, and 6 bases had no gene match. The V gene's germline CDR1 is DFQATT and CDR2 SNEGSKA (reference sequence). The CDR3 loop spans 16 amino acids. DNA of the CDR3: TGCAGTGCTCGGACTAGCGGGTGGAGCTCCTACAATGAGCAGTTCTTC. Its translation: CSARTSGWSSYNEQFF.

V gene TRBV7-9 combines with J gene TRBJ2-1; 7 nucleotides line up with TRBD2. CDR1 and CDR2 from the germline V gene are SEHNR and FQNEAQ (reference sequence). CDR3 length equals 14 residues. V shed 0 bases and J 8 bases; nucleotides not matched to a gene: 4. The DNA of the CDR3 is TGTGCCAGCAGCTTAGCGGGAGGGCGGTATGAGCAGTTCTTC. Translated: CASSLAGGRYEQFF.

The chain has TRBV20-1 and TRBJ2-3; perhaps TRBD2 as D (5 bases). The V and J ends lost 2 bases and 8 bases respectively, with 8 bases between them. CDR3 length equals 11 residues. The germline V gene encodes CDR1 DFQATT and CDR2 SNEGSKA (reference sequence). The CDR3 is CSARLASTQYF. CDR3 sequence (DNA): TGCAGTGCTAGACTAGCCTCTACGCAGTATTTT.

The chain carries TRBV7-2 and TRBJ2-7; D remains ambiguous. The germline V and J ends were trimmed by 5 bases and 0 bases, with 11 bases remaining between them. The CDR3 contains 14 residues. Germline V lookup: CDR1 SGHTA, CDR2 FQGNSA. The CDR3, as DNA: TGTGCCAGCAGCCCCAGCGCAGTCTCCTACGAGCAGTACTTC. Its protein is CASSPSAVSYEQYF.